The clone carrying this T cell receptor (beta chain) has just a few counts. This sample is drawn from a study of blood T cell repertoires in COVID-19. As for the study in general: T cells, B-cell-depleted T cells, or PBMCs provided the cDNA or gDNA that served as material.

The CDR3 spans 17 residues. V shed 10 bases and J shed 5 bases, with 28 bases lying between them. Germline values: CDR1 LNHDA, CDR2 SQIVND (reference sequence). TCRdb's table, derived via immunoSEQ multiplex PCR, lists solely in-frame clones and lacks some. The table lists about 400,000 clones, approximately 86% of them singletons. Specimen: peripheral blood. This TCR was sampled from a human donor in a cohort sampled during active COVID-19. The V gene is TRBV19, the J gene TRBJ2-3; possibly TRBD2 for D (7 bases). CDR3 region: CATSLGGGRNLRDTQYF. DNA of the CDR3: TGTGCCACATCACTGGGGGGGGGCCGGAATTTACGAGATACGCAGTATTTT. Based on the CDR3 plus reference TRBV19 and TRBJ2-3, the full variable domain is DGGITQSPKYLFRKEGQNVTLSCEQNLNHDAMYWYRQDPGQGLRLIYYSQIVNDFQKGDIAEGYSVSREKKESFPLTVTSAQKNPTAFYLCATSLGGGRNLRDTQYFGPGTRLTVL.